This TCR beta chain was captured by sequencing in a study of graft-versus-host responses after intestinal transplantation. About the research overall: Every recipient underwent anti-thymocyte globulin induction, then tacrolimus and steroids for 3 to 4 years.

TCRdb keeps only in-frame clones here, not all; method: immunoSEQ multiplex PCR. The repertoire holds around 50,000 clones, with over 85% as singletons. The CDR3 runs to 14 residues. CDR1 is MNHEY and CDR2 is SMNVEV in the germline V gene (reference sequence). The V end lost 4 bases, the J end lost 1 base, and 10 bases lay between the germline ends. The sequence derives from a human patient who received an intestinal transplant, so some T cells may come from the graft donor. This specimen consisted of PBMCs, obtained 26 days after transplant. The chain combines TRBV27 with TRBJ1-1; D may be TRBD1 (5 bases). CDR3 coding DNA: TGTGCCAGCAGTTCCAGGGAAAAGAACACTGAAGCTTTCTTT. This sequence encodes CASSSREKNTEAFF.